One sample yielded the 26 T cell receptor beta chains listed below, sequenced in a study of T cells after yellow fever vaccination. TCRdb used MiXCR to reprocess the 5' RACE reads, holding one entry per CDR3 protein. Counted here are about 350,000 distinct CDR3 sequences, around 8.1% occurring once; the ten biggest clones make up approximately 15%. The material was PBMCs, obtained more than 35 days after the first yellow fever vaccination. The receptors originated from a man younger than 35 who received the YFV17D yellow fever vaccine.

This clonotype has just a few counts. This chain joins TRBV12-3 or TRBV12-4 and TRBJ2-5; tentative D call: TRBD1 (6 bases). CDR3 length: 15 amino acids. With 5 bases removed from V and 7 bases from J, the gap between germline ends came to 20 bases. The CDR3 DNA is TGTGCCAGCAGTACAGGGTATCTTGGATTCGGGACCCAGTACTTC. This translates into CASSTGYLGFGTQYF.

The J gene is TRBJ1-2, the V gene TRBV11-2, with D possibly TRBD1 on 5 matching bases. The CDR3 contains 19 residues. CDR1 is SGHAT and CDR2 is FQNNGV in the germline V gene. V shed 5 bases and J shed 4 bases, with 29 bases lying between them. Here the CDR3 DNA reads TGTGCCAGCAGCCAAAAAACTACAGGCCTGTTCAACCCGGGCTATGGCTACACCTTC. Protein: CASSQKTTGLFNPGYGYTF.

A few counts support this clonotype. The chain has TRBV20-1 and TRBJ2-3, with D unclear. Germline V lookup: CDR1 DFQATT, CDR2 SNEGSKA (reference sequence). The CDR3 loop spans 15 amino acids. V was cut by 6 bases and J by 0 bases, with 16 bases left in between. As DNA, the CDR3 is TGCAGTGCCACCCTTCCCCGGTCTAGCACAGATACGCAGTATTTT. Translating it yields CSATLPRSSTDTQYF.

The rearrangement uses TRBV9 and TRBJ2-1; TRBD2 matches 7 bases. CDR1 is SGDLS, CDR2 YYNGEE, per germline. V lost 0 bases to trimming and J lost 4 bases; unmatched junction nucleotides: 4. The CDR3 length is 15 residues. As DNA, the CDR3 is TGTGCCAGCAGCGTAGCGTTGGGAGGGTACAATGAGCAGTTCTTC. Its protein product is CASSVALGGYNEQFF.

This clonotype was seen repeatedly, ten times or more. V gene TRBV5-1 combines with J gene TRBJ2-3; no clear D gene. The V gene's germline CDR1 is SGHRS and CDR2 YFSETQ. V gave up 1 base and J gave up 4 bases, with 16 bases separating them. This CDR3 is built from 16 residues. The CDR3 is CASSLYAGTTSDTQYF. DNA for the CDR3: TGCGCCAGCAGCTTGTATGCCGGCACGACCTCAGATACGCAGTATTTT.

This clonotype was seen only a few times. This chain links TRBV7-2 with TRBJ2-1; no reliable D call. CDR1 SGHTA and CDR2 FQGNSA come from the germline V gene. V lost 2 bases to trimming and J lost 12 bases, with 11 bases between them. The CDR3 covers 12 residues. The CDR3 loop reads CASSLSPAAQFF. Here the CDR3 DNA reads TGTGCCAGCAGCTTATCCCCGGCGGCGCAGTTCTTC.

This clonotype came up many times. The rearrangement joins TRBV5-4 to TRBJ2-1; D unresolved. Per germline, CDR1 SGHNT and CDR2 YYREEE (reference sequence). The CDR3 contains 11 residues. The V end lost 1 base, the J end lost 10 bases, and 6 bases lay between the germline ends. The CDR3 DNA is TGTGCCAGCAGCTTGTTTGAGGAGCAGTTCTTC. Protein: CASSLFEEQFF.

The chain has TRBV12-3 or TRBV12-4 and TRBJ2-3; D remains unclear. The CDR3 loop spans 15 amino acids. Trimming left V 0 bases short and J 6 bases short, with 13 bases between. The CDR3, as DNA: TGTGCCAGCAGTTTAGCGGACCCGGATGCGGATACGCAGTATTTT. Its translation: CASSLADPDADTQYF.

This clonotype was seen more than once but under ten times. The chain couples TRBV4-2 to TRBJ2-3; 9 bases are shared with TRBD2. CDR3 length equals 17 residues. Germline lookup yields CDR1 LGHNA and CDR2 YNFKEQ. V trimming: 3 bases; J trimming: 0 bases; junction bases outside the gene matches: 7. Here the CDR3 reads CASSQRVSGGSTDTQYF. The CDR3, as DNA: TGTGCCAGCAGCCAGCGGGTTAGCGGGGGTAGCACAGATACGCAGTATTTT.

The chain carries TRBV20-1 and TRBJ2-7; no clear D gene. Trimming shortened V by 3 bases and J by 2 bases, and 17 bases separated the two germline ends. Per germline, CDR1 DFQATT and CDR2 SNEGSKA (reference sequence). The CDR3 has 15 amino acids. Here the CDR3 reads CSASAVSREAYEQYF. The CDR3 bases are TGCAGTGCTAGTGCCGTCTCCAGAGAAGCCTACGAGCAGTACTTC.

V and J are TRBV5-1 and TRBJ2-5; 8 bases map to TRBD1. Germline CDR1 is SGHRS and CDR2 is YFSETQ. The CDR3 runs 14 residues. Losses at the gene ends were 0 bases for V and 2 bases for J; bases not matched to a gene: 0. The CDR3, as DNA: TGCGCCAGCAGCTTGGGGGACAGGCAAGAGACCCAGTACTTC. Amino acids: CASSLGDRQETQYF.

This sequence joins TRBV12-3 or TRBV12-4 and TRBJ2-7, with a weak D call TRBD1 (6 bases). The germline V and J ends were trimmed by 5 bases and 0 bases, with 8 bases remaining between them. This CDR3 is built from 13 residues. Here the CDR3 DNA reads TGTGCCAGCAGTACGGACAGCTCCTACGAGCAGTACTTC. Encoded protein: CASSTDSSYEQYF.

The CDR3 DNA sequence: TGTGCCACCAGTGACTTACAGGGTGACGGCTACACCTTC. Translation gives CATSDLQGDGYTF. J is TRBJ1-2 and V is TRBV24-1; D may be TRBD1 (6 bases). Germline values: CDR1 KGHDR, CDR2 SFDVKD. The CDR3 extends over 13 amino acids. Deletions cut 4 bases from V and 8 bases from J, with 13 bases between.

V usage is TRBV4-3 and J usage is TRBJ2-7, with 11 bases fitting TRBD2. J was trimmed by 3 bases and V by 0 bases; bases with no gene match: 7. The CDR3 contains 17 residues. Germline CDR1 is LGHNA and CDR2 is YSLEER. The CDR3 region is CASSQEGVTSGGYEQYF. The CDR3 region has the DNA TGCGCCAGCAGCCAAGAGGGTGTTACTAGCGGGGGCTACGAGCAGTACTTC.

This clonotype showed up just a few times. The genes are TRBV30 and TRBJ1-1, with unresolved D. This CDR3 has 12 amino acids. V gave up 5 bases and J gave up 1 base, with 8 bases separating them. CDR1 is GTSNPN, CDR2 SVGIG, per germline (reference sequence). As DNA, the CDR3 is TGTGCCTGGGGACGGGAGAACACTGAAGCTTTCTTT. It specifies CAWGRENTEAFF.

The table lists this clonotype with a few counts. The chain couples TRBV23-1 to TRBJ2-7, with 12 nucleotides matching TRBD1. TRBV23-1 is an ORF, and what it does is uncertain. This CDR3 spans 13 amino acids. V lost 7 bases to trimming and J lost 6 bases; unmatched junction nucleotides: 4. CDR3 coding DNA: TGCGCCAGCAACGGGGACAGGGGGCTCGAGCAGTACTTC. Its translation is CASNGDRGLEQYF.

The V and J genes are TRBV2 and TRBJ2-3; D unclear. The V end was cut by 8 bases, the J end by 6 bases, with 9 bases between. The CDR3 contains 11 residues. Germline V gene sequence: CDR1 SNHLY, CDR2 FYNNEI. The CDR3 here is CASRSGDTQYF. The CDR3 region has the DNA TGTGCCAGCCGATCCGGGGATACGCAGTATTTT. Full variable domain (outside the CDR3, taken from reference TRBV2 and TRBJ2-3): EPEVTQTPSHQVTQMGQEVILRCVPISNHLYFYWYRQILGQKVEFLVSFYNNEISEKSEIFDDQFSVERPDGSNFTLKIRSTKLEDSAMYFCASRSGDTQYFGPGTRLTVL.

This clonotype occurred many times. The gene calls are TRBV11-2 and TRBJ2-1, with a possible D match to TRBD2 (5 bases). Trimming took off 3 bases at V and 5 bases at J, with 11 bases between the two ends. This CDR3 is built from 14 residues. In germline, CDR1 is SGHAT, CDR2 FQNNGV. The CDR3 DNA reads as TGTGCCAGCAGCTTGTCTGACTATCACAATGAGCAGTTCTTC. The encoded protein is CASSLSDYHNEQFF.

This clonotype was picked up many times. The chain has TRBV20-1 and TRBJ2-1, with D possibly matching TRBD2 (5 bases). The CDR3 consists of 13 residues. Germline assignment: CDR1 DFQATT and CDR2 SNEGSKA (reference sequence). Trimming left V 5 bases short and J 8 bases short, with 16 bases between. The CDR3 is CSAPDSREDEQFF. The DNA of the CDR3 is TGCAGTGCTCCGGACTCAAGAGAGGATGAGCAGTTCTTC.

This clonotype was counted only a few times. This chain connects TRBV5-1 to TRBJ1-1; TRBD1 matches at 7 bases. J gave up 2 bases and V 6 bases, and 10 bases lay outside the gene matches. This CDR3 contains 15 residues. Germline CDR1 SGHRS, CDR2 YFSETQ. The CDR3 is CASTLSQGPNTEAFF. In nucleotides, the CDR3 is TGCGCCAGCACCCTATCACAGGGGCCCAACACTGAAGCTTTCTTT. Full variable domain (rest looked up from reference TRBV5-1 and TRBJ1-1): KAGVTQTPRYLIKTRGQQVTLSCSPISGHRSVSWYQQTPGQGLQFLFEYFSETQRNKGNFPGRFSGRQFSNSRSEMNVSTLELGDSALYLCASTLSQGPNTEAFFGQGTRLTVV.

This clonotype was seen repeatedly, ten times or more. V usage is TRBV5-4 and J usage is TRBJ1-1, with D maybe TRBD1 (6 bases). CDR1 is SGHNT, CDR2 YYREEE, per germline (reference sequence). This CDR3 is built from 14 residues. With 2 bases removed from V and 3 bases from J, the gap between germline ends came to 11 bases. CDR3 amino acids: CASSFGGSDTEAFF. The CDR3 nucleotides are TGTGCCAGCAGCTTTGGGGGCAGTGACACTGAAGCTTTCTTT.

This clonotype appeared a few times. CDR3 sequence (DNA): TGCGCCAGCAGCCAAGATCTGTTCGGGACCCCCTGGGGGACTAGCGGTGAGACCCAGTACTTC. Its translation is CASSQDLFGTPWGTSGETQYF. The chain uses TRBV4-1 and TRBJ2-5; 11 bases are shared with TRBD2. Trimming took 0 bases from V and 5 from J; bases not matched to a gene: 20. The CDR3 has 21 amino acids. Germline V lookup: CDR1 MGHRA, CDR2 YSYEKL.

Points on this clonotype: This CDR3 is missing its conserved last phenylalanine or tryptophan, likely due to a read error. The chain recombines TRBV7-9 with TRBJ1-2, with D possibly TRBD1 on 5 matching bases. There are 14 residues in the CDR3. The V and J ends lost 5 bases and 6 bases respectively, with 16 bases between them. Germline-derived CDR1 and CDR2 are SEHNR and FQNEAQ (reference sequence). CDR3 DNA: TGTGCCAGCAGCGGAGCAGGGCTTATTAATGGCTACACCATC. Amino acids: CASSGAGLINGYTI.

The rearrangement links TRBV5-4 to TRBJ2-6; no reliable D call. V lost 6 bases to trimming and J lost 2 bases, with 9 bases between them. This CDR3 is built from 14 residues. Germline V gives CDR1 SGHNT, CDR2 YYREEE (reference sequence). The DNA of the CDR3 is TGTGCCAGCACCCTCCATGCTGGGGCCAACGTCCTGACTTTC. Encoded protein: CASTLHAGANVLTF.

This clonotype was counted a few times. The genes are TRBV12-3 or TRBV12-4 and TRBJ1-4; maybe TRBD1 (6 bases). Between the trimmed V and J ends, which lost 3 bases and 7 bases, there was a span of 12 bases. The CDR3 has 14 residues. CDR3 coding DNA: TGTGCCAGCAGTTTCAGGGACACCCCTGAAAAACTGTTTTTT. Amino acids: CASSFRDTPEKLFF.

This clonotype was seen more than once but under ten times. The CDR3 is CSGGRTVTKNIQYF. In DNA form, the CDR3 reads TGCAGCGGAGGGAGGACAGTCACCAAAAACATTCAGTACTTC. The chain carries TRBV29-1 and TRBJ2-4; possibly TRBD1 or TRBD2 for D (6 bases each). Between the trimmed V and J ends, which lost 7 bases and 2 bases, there was a span of 15 bases. CDR3 size: 14 residues. Germline CDR1 and CDR2: SQVTM and ANQGSEA.